The sequence of this T cell receptor (beta chain) was determined in a study of T cells in Graves' hyperthyroidism and ophthalmopathy. Study-wide findings and caveats: Ophthalmopathy, which appeared later, was predicted by the model a median roughly 6.4 months before onset. Peripheral blood also featured most of the thyroid clonotypes expanded above 0.001.

The TCR beta CDR3 regions underwent amplification using RNA transcripts as the source. HTBI primers were used for first-round RT-PCR of the TCR CDR3. Via MiXCR, TCRdb re-called the multiplex PCR reads, giving one row per CDR3 protein. The repertoire holds 500,000 to 800,000 distinct CDR3 sequences, with about 45% as singletons. The V gene end was trimmed by 5 bases and the J gene end by 4 bases; junction bases not matched to a gene: 7. This CDR3 region has 14 residues. Germline-derived CDR1 and CDR2 are MNHNS and SASEGT. Exclusion followed for patients with uncontrolled infection, other autoimmune disease, pregnancy or lactation. Thyroid ultrasound and orbital computed tomography, with clinical symptoms and serum thyroxine and TRAb, informed diagnoses. Worth noting for this clonotype: Its cognate antigen is unknown.

The chain recombines TRBV6-1 with TRBJ1-1; 7 bases are shared with TRBD1. The sequencing sample was made of peripheral blood or thyroid tissue (not recorded which). The source is an adult man with Graves' disease, either hyperthyroidism or ophthalmopathy (not recorded which). The CDR3 reads CASSLTGVGTEAFF. In DNA form, the CDR3 reads TGTGCCAGCAGTCTAACAGGGGTCGGCACTGAAGCTTTCTTT.